Below are 12 T cell receptor beta chains sequenced from a single sample in a study of memory CD4+ T cells and cytomegalovirus serostatus. Sequencing was performed with immunoSEQ multiplex PCR; in TCRdb, only in-frame clones are kept and a portion is missing. The data contain 60,000 to 75,000 clones, 60% to 85% of them singletons. The sort gate was single viable CD3+CD4+CD8-CD45RO+ cells for memory CD4+ T cells. The sample consisted of memory CD4+ T cells from blood. These receptors came from an adult in good health and CMV-seronegative. Some clones in this sample may be carry-over from other donors' samples.

The chain combines TRBV4-1 with TRBJ2-7; D uncertain. CDR1 MGHRA and CDR2 YSYEKL come from the germline V gene. V was shortened by 0 bases and J by 2 bases, with 17 bases between the two germline ends. This CDR3 is 17 amino acids long. CDR3 loop: CASSQDGQIQNPYEQYF. DNA for the CDR3: TGCGCCAGCAGCCAAGATGGGCAGATCCAGAACCCCTACGAGCAGTACTTC.

V usage is TRBV19 and J usage is TRBJ1-5; 7 nucleotides align to TRBD1. The V gene end was trimmed by 6 bases and the J gene end by 3 bases; junction bases not matched to a gene: 2. Germline-derived CDR1 and CDR2 are LNHDA and SQIVND (reference sequence). There are 13 residues in the CDR3. This chain's CDR3 is CASRGQYNQPQHF. CDR3 nucleotides: TGTGCCAGTAGGGGACAGTACAATCAGCCCCAGCATTTT. Full variable domain (rest looked up from reference TRBV19 and TRBJ1-5): DGGITQSPKYLFRKEGQNVTLSCEQNLNHDAMYWYRQDPGQGLRLIYYSQIVNDFQKGDIAEGYSVSREKKESFPLTVTSAQKNPTAFYLCASRGQYNQPQHFGDGTRLSIL.

The chain uses TRBV5-8 and TRBJ1-1; D unresolved. This CDR3 contains 15 residues. V was clipped by 2 bases and J by 3 bases, with 14 bases between them. The germline V gene encodes CDR1 SGHTS and CDR2 YDEGEE. CDR3 protein: CASSFRRTWDTEAFF. The CDR3 DNA is TGTGCCAGCAGCTTTCGCCGGACTTGGGACACTGAAGCTTTCTTT.

The CDR3 reads CASSIFSGTGGANTEAFF. The CDR3 DNA reads TGTGCCAGTAGTATTTTCTCCGGGACAGGGGGAGCGAACACTGAAGCTTTCTTT. The V and J genes are TRBV19 and TRBJ1-1, with TRBD1 matching 11 bases. The trim removed 3 bases at V and 1 base at J, leaving 10 bases unmatched. The CDR3 extends over 18 amino acids. The germline gives CDR1 LNHDA, CDR2 SQIVND (reference sequence).

This chain joins TRBV5-1 and TRBJ2-7; 12 positions agree with TRBD1. The CDR3 has 14 residues. Germline V lookup: CDR1 SGHRS, CDR2 YFSETQ. The V segment lost 4 bases and the J segment 6 bases; nucleotides outside the gene matches: 5. CDR3 nucleotide sequence: TGCGCCAGCAGCCCCGGGACAGGGGGCGCCGAGCAGTACTTC. Translating gives CASSPGTGGAEQYF.

The chain combines TRBV7-9 with TRBJ2-3; D may be TRBD2 (5 bases). Trimming took 1 base from V and 6 from J, leaving 8 bases between them. Per germline, CDR1 SEHNR and CDR2 FQNEAQ (reference sequence). The CDR3 consists of 13 residues. The CDR3: CASSLGGPDTQYF. In DNA, the CDR3 is TGTGCCAGCAGCTTAGGAGGGCCGGATACGCAGTATTTT.

A remark on this clone: One junction end disagrees with the germline gene, perhaps due to a read error. The chain is built from TRBV7-7 and TRBJ1-1; D ambiguous. The CDR3 has 13 amino acids. Germline loops: CDR1 SSHAT, CDR2 FNYEAQ (reference sequence). CDR3 sequence reads: CASSSGWNTEAFF. As DNA, the CDR3 is TGTGCTAGCAGCTCCGGATGGAACACTGAAGCTTTCTTT.

V and J are TRBV5-1 and TRBJ2-7, with 13 bases fitting TRBD2. CDR3 length equals 15 residues. From germline, CDR1 is SGHRS and CDR2 YFSETQ. Trimming removed 3 bases from V and 4 bases from J; junction bases left unmatched: 4. The CDR3 reads CASSSGLAGVYEQYF. DNA for the CDR3: TGCGCCAGCAGCTCAGGACTAGCGGGAGTTTACGAGCAGTACTTC.

The rearrangement joins TRBV4-3 to TRBJ1-1, with D perhaps matching TRBD1 (5 bases). CDR1 is LGHNA and CDR2 is YSLEER in the germline V gene. V was trimmed by 1 base and J by 5 bases, leaving 11 bases between them. This CDR3 comprises 14 residues. The CDR3 DNA reads as TGCGCCAGCAGCCAAGGGAGCGAGGGGACTGAAGCTTTCTTT. This encodes CASSQGSEGTEAFF.

The CDR3 here is CASSLHRVETEAFF. CDR3 bases: TGTGCCAGCAGCTTACACAGGGTGGAGACTGAAGCTTTCTTT. V usage is TRBV7-2 and J usage is TRBJ1-1; perhaps TRBD1 as D (6 bases). The CDR3 consists of 14 residues. Germline V lookup: CDR1 SGHTA, CDR2 FQGNSA. The V and J ends lost 2 bases and 5 bases respectively, with 12 bases between them. The variable domain in full, with the rest retrieved from reference TRBV7-2 and TRBJ1-1, is GAGVSQSPSNKVTEKGKDVELRCDPISGHTALYWYRQSLGQGLEFLIYFQGNSAPDKSGLPSDRFSAERTGGSVSTLTIQRTQQEDSAVYLCASSLHRVETEAFFGQGTRLTVV.

The chain employs TRBV19 and TRBJ2-4, with 7 nucleotides matching TRBD1. V gave up 4 bases and J gave up 7 bases; unmatched junction bases: 7. This CDR3 contains 14 residues. Germline assignment: CDR1 LNHDA and CDR2 SQIVND (reference sequence). The CDR3 spells CASSTRQGSNIQYF. DNA for the CDR3: TGTGCCAGTAGTACGAGACAGGGTTCGAACATTCAGTACTTC.

The chain joins TRBV5-1 to TRBJ2-5; TRBD2 matches at 9 bases. This CDR3 is built from 15 residues. Unmatched junction bases numbered 11, after V lost 7 bases and J lost 4 bases. The V gene's germline CDR1 is SGHRS and CDR2 YFSETQ. This CDR3 is CASRGGGGARETQYF. In DNA, the CDR3 is TGCGCCAGCCGGGGCGGCGGGGGGGCAAGAGAGACCCAGTACTTC. Complete variable domain (other parts from reference TRBV5-1 and TRBJ2-5): KAGVTQTPRYLIKTRGQQVTLSCSPISGHRSVSWYQQTPGQGLQFLFEYFSETQRNKGNFPGRFSGRQFSNSRSEMNVSTLELGDSALYLCASRGGGGARETQYFGPGTRLLVL.